What follows is one TCR beta chain and its context. These data belong to a study of shared T cell receptors in the human thymus. Germline CDR1 reads KGHSH; CDR2 reads LQKENI. Trimming removed 5 bases from V and 7 bases from J; junction bases left unmatched: 17. CDR3 length: 18 amino acids. The repertoire was sequenced with immunoSEQ multiplex PCR; TCRdb's copy has only in-frame clones and lacks some. The sample lists 600,000 to 900,000 clones, 80% to 90% occurring once. These data also featured in a second study, about human thymus T cells. That source adds: Samples came from healthy Finnish infants during open corrective cardiac surgery. The source of the thymus tissue was resections taken during corrective heart surgery. Thymic and blood repertoires appeared to show biased V and J gene usage. Thymic TCR repertoires of unrelated people reportedly overlapped highly.

The sequenced sample was thymocytes. The clonotype comes from a girl under three years old with a congenital heart defect. The genes are TRBV18 and TRBJ1-2; 12 bases map to TRBD1. The CDR3 region has the DNA TGTGCCAGCTCATCTTATTCCGGGACAGGGGGCCCGGAGCGTGGCTACACCTTC. Protein: CASSSYSGTGGPERGYTF.